A selection of T cell receptor beta chains follows, all from one sample in a study of blood T cell repertoires in COVID-19. Produced via immunoSEQ multiplex PCR; TCRdb's table is partial and in-frame only. Of about 210,000 clones in the sample, under 90% were seen once. Sequenced: PBMCs or T cells enriched from blood (not recorded which). The receptors were sampled from a woman between 45 and 65 years old with acute COVID-19. CDR3s include the opening cysteine and the closing phenylalanine or tryptophan. A D gene is named only where the DNA matches it firmly. Clone sizes are given selectively: once, few, many, or a class where the clone is expanded.

.	TRBD1	TRBV4-2	TRBJ2-7	TGTGCCAGCAGCCAAGGGGGACAGGCCTACGAGCAGTACTTC	CASSQGGQAYEQYF
once	TRBD2	TRBV9	TRBJ2-1	TGTGCCAGCAGCGTAGGTCTAGCGGGAGGCCATGGGGAGCAGTTCTTC	CASSVGLAGGHGEQFF
.	.	TRBV12-5	TRBJ2-2	TGTGCTAGTGGTTTGGACAGGGGGGAGCTGTTTTTT	CASGLDRGELFF
.	.	TRBV4-1	TRBJ2-7	TGCGCCAGCAGCCAACCCAGGGGAGCGTTAGGTTCTTCCCCCTCCTACGAGCAGTACTTC	CASSQPRGALGSSPSYEQYF
.	TRBD1	TRBV24-1	TRBJ2-5	TGTGCCACCAGTGAAGGGGGGACAGGGCGCAGCGAGACCCAGTACTTC	CATSEGGTGRSETQYF
once	.	TRBV21-1	TRBJ2-2	TGTGCCAGCAGCAAAGTAACGGGAGGGCCTTATACCGGGGAGCTGTTTTTT	CASSKVTGGPYTGELFF
.	.	TRBV5-6	TRBJ1-2	TGTGCCAGCAGTGACTCCTACTATGGCTACACCTTC	CASSDSYYGYTF
few	.	TRBV6-5	TRBJ1-2	TGTGCCACCTCAAGTATGGGGGCGAGGGGCTACACCTTC	CATSSMGARGYTF
.	TRBD1	TRBV11-2	TRBJ1-5	TGTGCCAGCAGAGTGGGACAGTTGTTTAGCAATCAGCCCCAGCATTTT	CASRVGQLFSNQPQHF
once	.	TRBV3-1/TRBV3-2	TRBJ1-5	TGTGCCAGCAGCCAAGATCGAGCGGAGTTGGGCCAGCCCCAGCATTTT	CASSQDRAELGQPQHF
many	.	TRBV24-1	TRBJ2-1	TGTGCCACCCGTGCAGGGGTGAACAATGAGCAGTTCTTC	CATRAGVNNEQFF
few	TRBD2	TRBV5-1	TRBJ2-1	TGCGCCAGCAGCTTGGAGGCTAGCGGGAGCTCCTACAATGAGCAGTTCTTC	CASSLEASGSSYNEQFF
once	.	TRBV7-3	TRBJ2-1	TGTGCCAGCAGCTTAAAGGCAGGGCTCTACAATGAGCAGTTCTTC	CASSLKAGLYNEQFF
few	.	TRBV3-1/TRBV3-2	TRBJ1-3	TGTGCCAGCAGCCAATACGAGGGAGGCTCTGGAAACACCATATATTTT	CASSQYEGGSGNTIYF
.	.	TRBV21-1	TRBJ1-1	TGTGCCAGCAGCAAAGGGTGCAGATTCCTGATTGAAGCTTTCTTT	CASSKGCRFLIEAFF
.	.	TRBV19	TRBJ1-2	TGTGCCAGTAGTCCAAATCAGGGGAATGGCTACACCTTC	CASSPNQGNGYTF
.	.	TRBV28	TRBJ1-2	TGTGCCAGCAGTTCGCGGTCCACTGGCTATGGCTACACCTTC	CASSSRSTGYGYTF
.	TRBD2	TRBV5-1	TRBJ2-3	TGCGCCAGCAGCGCGGGACTAGCTACAGATACGCAGTATTTT	CASSAGLATDTQYF
once	TRBD1	TRBV27	TRBJ1-4	TGTGCCAGCGCCGGAACCCGGACAGGGGACGAAAAACTGTTTTTT	CASAGTRTGDEKLFF
few	.	TRBV6-2/TRBV6-3	TRBJ1-6	TGTGCCAGCAGTTACACAGGCCAATCACCCCTCCACTTT	CASSYTGQSPLHF
.	.	TRBV30	TRBJ2-1	TGTGCCTGGCAGGGATACAATGAGCAGTTCTTC	CAWQGYNEQFF
.	TRBD2	TRBV7-2	TRBJ2-1	TGTGCCAGCACCCTGGGACTAGCGGGAGAAGGTGAGCAGTTCTTC	CASTLGLAGEGEQFF
.	TRBD1	TRBV10-3	TRBJ1-1	TGTGCCATTAAGACAATACAGGGGTCGAACACTGAAGCTTTCTTT	CAIKTIQGSNTEAFF
.	TRBD2	TRBV11-2	TRBJ2-2	TGTGCCAGCAGCCCGGGACTAGTTTTTTCCGCCGGGGAGCTGTTTTTT	CASSPGLVFSAGELFF
.	.	TRBV7-2	TRBJ2-3	TGTGCCAGCAGCCCCCGCCGAGGGGGGGCGCAGTATTTT	CASSPRRGGAQYF
.	.	TRBV7-2	TRBJ1-3	TGTGCCAGCAGCTTAGCGGCCTCCGCAGGTGGAAACACCATATATTTT	CASSLAASAGGNTIYF
.	.	TRBV19	TRBJ1-1	TGTGCCAGTAGTATAGTGGCGGGGCCGGCTGAAGCTTTCTTT	CASSIVAGPAEAFF
.	TRBD2	TRBV7-2	TRBJ2-1	TGTGCCAGCAGGACCCACAGGAGCGGGGACAATGAGCAGTTCTTC	CASRTHRSGDNEQFF
once	.	TRBV19	TRBJ1-1	TGTGCCAGTAGTCTGGGGGACTTCGGATCTGAAGCTTTCTTT	CASSLGDFGSEAFF
few	TRBD1	TRBV5-1	TRBJ1-1	TGCGCCAGCAGGCGAGGACAGGGGATGAACACTGAAGCTTTCTTT	CASRRGQGMNTEAFF
once	.	TRBV3-1/TRBV3-2	TRBJ1-6	TGTGCCAGCAGCCTCGCGGGGTTTAATTCACCCCTCCACTTT	CASSLAGFNSPLHF
.	TRBD1	TRBV7-2	TRBJ1-5	TGTGCCAGCAGCACACAGGGGGGCAATCAGCCCCAGCATTTT	CASSTQGGNQPQHF
.	.	TRBV5-1	TRBJ1-4	TGCGCCAGCAGCTTAAATCAGGGTGAAAAACTGTTTTTT	CASSLNQGEKLFF
few	.	TRBV12-3/TRBV12-4	TRBJ1-1	TGTGCCAGCAGAACAGGTCTGAACACTGAAGCTTTCTTT	CASRTGLNTEAFF
.	TRBD2	TRBV4-3	TRBJ2-5	TGCGCCAGCAGCCAAGAAGTAAGGGAGGGCCGGCAAGAGACCCAGTACTTC	CASSQEVREGRQETQYF
.	TRBD1	TRBV11-3	TRBJ2-7	TGTGCCAGCAGCCTAGGGACAGCCGACCCCTACGAGCAGTACTTC	CASSLGTADPYEQYF
.	TRBD1	TRBV7-9	TRBJ1-4	TGTGCCAGCAGCTTAGTTTTAGGGACAGATGAAAAACTGTTTTTT	CASSLVLGTDEKLFF
.	.	TRBV19	TRBJ1-1	TGTGCCAGTAGTATAGGACGCCGGCGGGGGAACACTGAAGCTTTCTTT	CASSIGRRRGNTEAFF
once	.	TRBV28	TRBJ2-7	TGTGCCACATCGGTCGGGTCGCCCTCCTACGAGCAGTACTTC	CATSVGSPSYEQYF
.	TRBD1	TRBV3-1/TRBV3-2	TRBJ1-3	TGTGCCAGCAGCCAGGGTCTTCCAGGGGGTAGCTACTCTGGAAACACCATATATTTT	CASSQGLPGGSYSGNTIYF
.	.	TRBV28	TRBJ1-2	TGTGCCAGCCTCCAAGCGGCAGTCTATGGCTACACCTTC	CASLQAAVYGYTF
few	TRBD1	TRBV28	TRBJ1-3	TGTGCCAGCGACGGGACAGGCAGGAGTCCTGGAAACACCATATATTTT	CASDGTGRSPGNTIYF
.	.	TRBV7-8	TRBJ2-5	TGTGCCAGCAGCTTACGTTCTCTTATGGAGACCCAGTACTTC	CASSLRSLMETQYF
.	.	TRBV19	TRBJ2-2	TGTGCCAGTCACGTTCAGGGGTCGAACACCGGGGAGCTGTTTTTT	CASHVQGSNTGELFF
.	.	TRBV11-2	TRBJ2-7	TGTGCCAGCAGTAGCAGCAGGGTTGGTTCCTACGAGCAGTACTTC	CASSSSRVGSYEQYF
.	TRBD1	TRBV19	TRBJ2-7	TGTGCCAGTAGTCGAACCGGGACAGGGACCTACGAGCAGTACTTC	CASSRTGTGTYEQYF
.	.	TRBV28	TRBJ1-2	TGTGCCAGCAGTTATCAGGGAATTGACTATGGCTACACCTTC	CASSYQGIDYGYTF
.	TRBD2	TRBV5-1	TRBJ2-3	TGCGCCAGCAGCCCTAGCGGGTTCACAGATACGCAGTATTTT	CASSPSGFTDTQYF
.	.	TRBV15	TRBJ2-1	TGTGCCACCAGCAGAGATGGGCGGCAGGGATACAATGAGCAGTTCTTC	CATSRDGRQGYNEQFF
.	.	TRBV10-3	TRBJ1-3	TGTGCCGCCGCGGCCTCTGGAAACACCATATATTTT	CAAAASGNTIYF
.	TRBD2	TRBV3-1/TRBV3-2	TRBJ2-7	TGTGCCAGCAGCCAAGCGCTGCGGGAGGCCCTCTCCTACGAGCAGTACTTC	CASSQALREALSYEQYF
.	TRBD1	TRBV18	TRBJ1-2	TGTGCCAGCTCACCACAAAGGCCCTCTGAGACAGGGGGGACCTATGGCTACACCTTC	CASSPQRPSETGGTYGYTF
.	TRBD1	TRBV7-6	TRBJ1-5	TGTGCCAGCAGCCAGACAGGGAGTCAGCCCCAGCATTTT	CASSQTGSQPQHF
.	.	TRBV11-3	TRBJ2-3	TGTGCCAGCAGCTTAGAATATCGGGATACGCAGTATTTT	CASSLEYRDTQYF
once	TRBD1	TRBV7-2	TRBJ2-7	TGTGCCAGCAGAAAGGACAGGGGGCGCCCGAGCGAGCAGTACTTC	CASRKDRGRPSEQYF
.	.	TRBV3-1/TRBV3-2	TRBJ2-2	TGTGCCAGCAACAACCACGGGGGTTATGGCGGGGAGCTGTTTTTT	CASNNHGGYGGELFF
.	TRBD1	TRBV6-6	TRBJ1-6	TGTGCCAGCAGCCTCGGGACAGGGGTAGCGCTCCTCCACTTT	CASSLGTGVALLHF
few	.	TRBV4-3	TRBJ2-5	TGCGCCAGCAGCCACTCTTCTGAGGGCGGGACCCAGTACTTC	CASSHSSEGGTQYF
.	.	TRBV11-2	TRBJ1-6	TGTGCCAGCAGCTTTGAAGGGACTGGCAATTCACCCCTCCACTTT	CASSFEGTGNSPLHF
.	TRBD2	TRBV4-1	TRBJ2-5	TGCGCCAGCAGCCAAGCTGGTATCGGGACTAGTCGGGGGGAGACCCAGTACTTC	CASSQAGIGTSRGETQYF